The following is a T cell receptor beta chain sequence with its context. These data originate in a study of blood T cell repertoires in COVID-19. Study summary: The United States, Italy and Spain supplied acute and convalescent COVID-19 samples. Nucleic acid was either cDNA or gDNA, and it came from T cells, B-cell-depleted T cells, or PBMCs.

V was clipped by 6 bases and J by 0 bases; unmatched bases: 5. CDR3 length: 15 residues. CDR1 SNHLY and CDR2 FYNNEI come from the germline V gene. Method: immunoSEQ multiplex PCR; TCRdb's copy keeps in-frame clones and lacks some. The table shows nearly 100,000 clones, with approximately 82% occurring only once. The material sequenced was peripheral blood. The sequence derives from a man between 65 and 85 years old with acute or convalescent COVID-19. J is TRBJ1-5 and V is TRBV2, with 7 bases lining up with TRBD1. CDR3 loop: CASSTDRSSNQPQHF. The CDR3 DNA sequence: TGTGCCAGCAGCACGGACAGGTCTAGCAATCAGCCCCAGCATTTT.